This TCR beta chain was identified during a study of cytomegalovirus exposure and HLA in healthy donors. The donors were healthy bone marrow donors. Findings and limits, study-wide: Data from an earlier analysis indicated that most TCR beta V segments were productive either about 87% or about 30% of the time.

About this clone itself: No antigen is known for it.

The PCR employed 60 Vbeta primers together with 13 Jbeta primers. Profiling relied on immunoSEQ multiplex PCR, and the TCRdb table lists in-frame clones only, not all of them. The sample table includes under 200,000 clones. The CDR3 totals 15 residues. V was trimmed by 2 bases and J by 3 bases, leaving 11 bases between them. Looked up from germline, CDR1 is KGHSH and CDR2 is LQKENI. This rearrangement joins TRBV18 to TRBJ1-3; D is unclear. This receptor was taken from a man younger than 40 in good health and CMV-seronegative. The material sequenced was PBMCs. The DNA of the CDR3 is TGTGCCAGCTCACCAGTTCAGGCCCTTGGAAACACCATATATTTT. Encoded protein: CASSPVQALGNTIYF.